The clone carrying this TCR beta chain was seen a few times. Its specificity is unknown. This sample stems from a study of response to subunit inactivated influenza vaccine. This CDR3 is 17 amino acids long. V lost 4 bases and J lost 4; bases outside the gene matches: 8. Germline V gene data show CDR1 as MNHNS and CDR2 as SASEGT. MiXCR was run by TCRdb on the RT-PCR reads, yielding one entry per CDR3 protein. The repertoire holds around 190,000 distinct CDR3 sequences, around a tenth seen once, with under 13% in the top ten. Regarding the study as a whole: It was the authors' suggestion that each seasonal influenza vaccination recruits few new T cells.

The genes are TRBV6-1 and TRBJ2-4; the match to TRBD1 covers 12 bases. This clonotype was obtained from a man aged 45-65 years who received an inactivated influenza vaccine. This sample comprised non-naive T cells sorted from PBMCs, obtained on the day of vaccination. The CDR3 loop is CASSGVRDRGPKNIQYF. CDR3 coding DNA: TGTGCCAGCAGTGGCGTCCGGGACAGGGGGCCGAAAAACATTCAGTACTTC.